These T cell receptor beta chains were read from a single sample in a study of T-cell reconstitution after alpha-beta-depleted transplantation in children. TCRdb fed the PCR reads into MiXCR, producing one record per CDR3 protein. This table has approximately 390,000 distinct CDR3 sequences, roughly a tenth appearing once. The sample consisted of PBMCs from the stem cell graft donor, taken from the stem cell graft. These receptors were obtained from a human donor who donated a stem cell graft to a child with acute myeloid leukemia. Both conserved end residues are part of each CDR3. D genes are given only for firm matches. Clone size is given for some rows only: seen once, a few or many times, or a class if the clone is expanded.

v_gene: TRBV12-3/TRBV12-4
j_gene: TRBJ2-7
abundance: -
d_gene: -
CDR3nt: TGTGCCAGCAGTTTAGGGCCCGACTCCTACGAGCAGTACTTC
CDR3aa: CASSLGPDSYEQYF

v_gene: TRBV6-1
j_gene: TRBJ2-7
abundance: -
d_gene: TRBD2
CDR3nt: TGTGCCAGCAGTGAATATTCTAGCGGGATTTGGTCCTACGAGCAGTACTTC
CDR3aa: CASSEYSSGIWSYEQYF

v_gene: TRBV12-3/TRBV12-4
j_gene: TRBJ1-3
abundance: many
d_gene: TRBD1
CDR3nt: TGTGCCAGCAGGCCTCCCGGGACAGGGCCTGGAAACACCATATATTTT
CDR3aa: CASRPPGTGPGNTIYF

v_gene: TRBV20-1
j_gene: TRBJ2-1
abundance: few
d_gene: TRBD1
CDR3nt: TGCAGTGCGATGGACAGGGACAACTACAATGAGCAGTTCTTC
CDR3aa: CSAMDRDNYNEQFF

v_gene: TRBV5-1
j_gene: TRBJ2-1
abundance: few
d_gene: -
CDR3nt: TGCGCCAGCAGCTTGGCCTCGGAGAATGAGCAGTTCTTC
CDR3aa: CASSLASENEQFF

v_gene: TRBV29-1
j_gene: TRBJ2-2
abundance: many
d_gene: TRBD1
CDR3nt: TGCAGCGCGCCGGGACAGGGGACCGGGGAGCTGTTTTTT
CDR3aa: CSAPGQGTGELFF

v_gene: TRBV7-9
j_gene: TRBJ1-4
abundance: -
d_gene: TRBD1
CDR3nt: TGTGCCAGCAGCTTAGGGCGGACAGGGTCGCCCGAAAAACTGTTTTTT
CDR3aa: CASSLGRTGSPEKLFF

v_gene: TRBV6-1
j_gene: TRBJ2-7
abundance: -
d_gene: TRBD2
CDR3nt: TGTGCCAGCAGACCCGCCCAGCGGGGGGATTATAACGAGCAGTACTTC
CDR3aa: CASRPAQRGDYNEQYF

v_gene: TRBV18
j_gene: TRBJ2-2
abundance: -
d_gene: TRBD2
CDR3nt: TGTGCCAGCTCACCACGTAGGACTAGCGGGAAAACGAACACCGGGGAGCTGTTTTTT
CDR3aa: CASSPRRTSGKTNTGELFF

v_gene: TRBV5-1
j_gene: TRBJ2-1
abundance: many
d_gene: -
CDR3nt: TGCGCCAGCAGCTTAGGGGCACTCAATGAGCAGTTCTTC
CDR3aa: CASSLGALNEQFF

v_gene: TRBV7-2
j_gene: TRBJ2-7
abundance: many
d_gene: TRBD2
CDR3nt: TGTGCCAGCAGCTTAGAAGCGGGAGTCGACGAGCAGTACTTC
CDR3aa: CASSLEAGVDEQYF

v_gene: TRBV14
j_gene: TRBJ2-1
abundance: -
d_gene: -
CDR3nt: TGTGCCAGCAGCCAAGGCCGTAGGGGCCGGTACAATGAGCAGTTCTTC
CDR3aa: CASSQGRRGRYNEQFF

v_gene: TRBV20-1
j_gene: TRBJ2-1
abundance: many
d_gene: -
CDR3nt: TGCAGTGCTAGAGATTTACAGGGAGGATACAATGAGCAGTTCTTC
CDR3aa: CSARDLQGGYNEQFF

v_gene: TRBV5-1
j_gene: TRBJ1-1
abundance: many
d_gene: TRBD1
CDR3nt: TGCGCCAGCAGTTTCGGGACAGGGGTGAACACTGAAGCTTTCTTT
CDR3aa: CASSFGTGVNTEAFF